These 30 T cell receptor beta chains were sequenced from one sample in a study of T cell repertoires in cytomegalovirus infection. Which antigens these TCRs recognize remains unknown. Using its own MiXCR run on the reads, TCRdb lists one record per CDR3 protein. This sample carries 650,000 to 900,000 distinct CDR3 sequences, about 33% of them seen once, and the ten largest clones take under 15%. Material: cultured CD8+ T cells from PBMCs, obtained from culture after CMV antigen stimulation. The receptor source for this set is a human donor in good health (CMV status not recorded). Some clones in this sample may be carry-over from other donors' samples.

This clonotype was found a few times. The chain employs TRBV20-1 and TRBJ1-5; D unresolved. This CDR3 is 13 amino acids long. Germline CDR1 and CDR2: DFQATT and SNEGSKA (reference sequence). V was cut by 4 bases and J by 3 bases, with 10 bases left in between. The CDR3 region is CSATEGFNQPQHF. CDR3 DNA sequence: TGCAGTGCTACGGAAGGGTTCAATCAGCCCCAGCATTTT.

V usage is TRBV10-3 and J usage is TRBJ1-2; D is uncertain. Trimming removed 6 bases at V and 1 base at J, with 36 bases between. Germline V gene lookup returns CDR1 ENHRY and CDR2 SYGVKD. CDR3 length: 22 residues. CDR3 DNA: TGTGCCATCAGATCCTCGCTGAAAGCCCCGGCGGGAAGCACTGCCTTTAACTATGGCTACACCTTC. This sequence encodes CAIRSSLKAPAGSTAFNYGYTF.

In this sample, this clonotype turned up a few times. V usage is TRBV19 and J usage is TRBJ1-1; D is unclear. Germline loops: CDR1 LNHDA, CDR2 SQIVND (reference sequence). V was cut by 8 bases and J by 5 bases, with 15 bases left in between. The CDR3 totals 13 residues. The CDR3 reads CASAFRLGTEAFF. The CDR3 DNA reads as TGTGCCAGTGCGTTTCGCTTGGGGACTGAAGCTTTCTTT.

The chain employs TRBV12-3 or TRBV12-4 and TRBJ1-1; D is perhaps TRBD1 (5 bases). V was trimmed by 9 bases and J by 4 bases, leaving 21 bases between them. This CDR3 has 15 amino acids. The CDR3, as DNA: TGTGCCAGGAGTAGGGAGGGGTGGGTTGCCACTGAAGCTTTCTTT. Residues: CARSREGWVATEAFF.

This chain uses TRBV7-9 with TRBJ2-7; D might be TRBD1 (6 bases). Germline V gene data show CDR1 as SEHNR and CDR2 as FQNEAQ (reference sequence). The CDR3 runs 13 residues. V lost 4 bases and J lost 4, with 11 bases in between. The CDR3 region is CASSSKGEYEQYV. The DNA for the CDR3 is TGTGCCAGCAGCTCCAAGGGGGAATACGAGCAGTACGTC.

Only a few counts were recorded for this clonotype. Germline is not matched at one junction end, which may reflect a read error. The chain links TRBV4-1 to TRBJ1-2; TRBD1 agrees at 8 bases. Germline CDR1 and CDR2: MGHRA and YSYEKL. The CDR3 totals 13 residues. The CDR3 reads CASSHIGTGEINF. The CDR3 nucleotides read TGCGCCAGCAGCCACATTGGGACAGGAGAGATTAATTTC.

The chain combines TRBV7-3 with TRBJ2-4; D uncertain. The V end was cut by 5 bases, the J end by 5 bases, with 10 bases between. Germline CDR1 reads SGHTA; CDR2 reads FQGTGA. The CDR3 spans 13 residues. The DNA for the CDR3 is TGTGCCAGCAGCCCGCCAAGTGAAAACATTCAGTACTTC. The encoded protein is CASSPPSENIQYF.

This clonotype was observed a few times. The chain carries TRBV25-1 and TRBJ1-2; possibly TRBD1 for D (6 bases). CDR1 is MGHDK, CDR2 SYGVNS, per germline. V was trimmed by 3 bases and J by 6 bases, leaving 14 bases between them. The CDR3 loop spans 14 amino acids. CDR3 bases: TGTGCCAGCAGTGACCGACAGGAGAGGGATGGCTACACCTTC. This codes for CASSDRQERDGYTF.

The V and J genes are TRBV3-1 and TRBJ2-1; a weak D match, TRBD2 (7 bases). This CDR3 spans 15 amino acids. The germline V gene has CDR1 LGHDT and CDR2 YNNKEL (reference sequence). V was trimmed by 7 bases and J by 7 bases, leaving 20 bases between them. CDR3 DNA: TGTGCCAGCACCCTTGGGTGGGGGGGCCGGAATGAGCAGTTCTTC. As protein: CASTLGWGGRNEQFF.

V and J are TRBV9 and TRBJ2-1; no reliable D call. The CDR3 runs to 12 residues. Germline assignment: CDR1 SGDLS and CDR2 YYNGEE. Trimming took 0 bases from V and 15 from J, leaving 13 bases between them. The CDR3 nucleotides are TGTGCCAGCAGCGTAGACGGAGAGAAGCCGTTCTTC. Encoded protein: CASSVDGEKPFF. Full variable domain (missing parts from reference TRBV9 and TRBJ2-1): DSGVTQTPKHLITATGQRVTLRCSPRSGDLSVYWYQQSLDQGLQFLIQYYNGEERAKGNILERFSAQQFPDLHSELNLSSLELGDSALYFCASSVDGEKPFFGPGTRLTVL.

The chain couples TRBV7-4 to TRBJ1-5; possibly TRBD1 for D (5 bases). The germline V gene encodes CDR1 SGHVT and CDR2 SQSDAQ. Trimming removed 5 bases from V and 6 bases from J, with 14 bases in between. The CDR3 sequence is 14 residues long. CDR3 bases: TGTGCCAGCAGCCCCCCGGGGGGTATTCAGCCCCAGCATTTT. Translation: CASSPPGGIQPQHF.

This chain links TRBV7-9 with TRBJ1-6, with a weak D call TRBD1 (5 bases). Germline values: CDR1 SEHNR, CDR2 FQNEAQ (reference sequence). This CDR3 spans 11 amino acids. V gave up 9 bases and J gave up 10 bases, with 10 bases separating them. CDR3 loop: CASAGDSPLHF. The DNA for the CDR3 is TGTGCCAGTGCGGGGGACTCACCCCTCCACTTT. Complete variable domain (other parts from reference TRBV7-9 and TRBJ1-6): DTGVSQNPRHKITKRGQNVTFRCDPISEHNRLYWYRQTLGQGPEFLTYFQNEAQLEKSRLLSDRFSAERPKGSFSTLEIQRTEQGDSAMYLCASAGDSPLHFGNGTRLTVT.

The chain couples TRBV29-1 to TRBJ2-3; D not resolved. The CDR3 totals 14 residues. V was cut by 2 bases and J by 2 bases, with 11 bases left in between. Germline V lookup: CDR1 SQVTM, CDR2 ANQGSEA. CDR3 loop: CSVESGYTTDTQYF. CDR3 DNA sequence: TGCAGCGTTGAATCGGGCTATACCACAGATACGCAGTATTTT.

This clonotype has only a few counts. J is TRBJ2-5 and V is TRBV14; weak D call: TRBD2 (7 bases). This CDR3 is 15 amino acids long. Trimming cost V 0 bases and J 5 bases, with 13 bases left between them. The germline V gene has CDR1 SGHDN and CDR2 FVKESK. The CDR3, as DNA: TGTGCCAGCAGCCAAGAGGGGGGGCCGGGGGAGACCCAGTACTTC. Translation: CASSQEGGPGETQYF.

V gene TRBV27 combines with J gene TRBJ2-1, with D possibly matching TRBD2 (5 bases). The length of the CDR3 is 14 residues. The V end lost 2 bases, the J end lost 7 bases, and 12 bases lay between the germline ends. Per the germline V gene, CDR1 is MNHEY and CDR2 is SMNVEV (reference sequence). CDR3 nucleotides: TGTGCCAGCAGTTTAGGCGTACCGGGAAATGAGCAGTTCTTC. Its protein product is CASSLGVPGNEQFF.

Only a few counts were recorded for this clonotype. The chain couples TRBV12-5 to TRBJ1-5; perhaps TRBD1 as D (6 bases). The germline gives CDR1 LGHNT, CDR2 FRNRAP. Trimming took 3 bases from V and 1 from J, leaving 16 bases between them. The CDR3 has 17 amino acids. In DNA, the CDR3 is TGTGCTAGTGGTTTTACTACTGATCAGGGGAGCAATCAGCCCCAGCATTTT. This sequence encodes CASGFTTDQGSNQPQHF. The full variable domain, its missing parts supplied by reference TRBV12-5 and TRBJ1-5, is DARVTQTPRHKVTEMGQEVTMRCQPILGHNTVFWYRQTMMQGLELLAYFRNRAPLDDSGMPKDRFSAEMPDATLATLKIQPSEPRDSAVYFCASGFTTDQGSNQPQHFGDGTRLSIL.

This clonotype came up many times. The V and J genes are TRBV10-3 and TRBJ2-3; the D is unclear. Per germline, CDR1 ENHRY and CDR2 SYGVKD. CDR3 length: 12 amino acids. The germline V and J ends were trimmed by 10 bases and 1 base, with 9 bases remaining between them. The CDR3 loop is CATGPRTDTQYF. The CDR3 DNA reads as TGTGCCACTGGGCCTCGCACAGATACGCAGTATTTT.

The gene calls are TRBV7-9 and TRBJ2-1, with 9 bases fitting TRBD1. The CDR3 sequence is 14 residues long. The V gene's germline CDR1 is SEHNR and CDR2 FQNEAQ (reference sequence). The V segment lost 8 bases and the J segment 10 bases; nucleotides outside the gene matches: 12. CDR3 protein: CASGDREVFSEQFF. The CDR3 nucleotides read TGTGCCAGCGGGGACAGGGAGGTTTTTAGCGAGCAGTTCTTC.

This clonotype was seen repeatedly, ten times or more. The chain employs TRBV7-2 and TRBJ2-7; 10 nucleotides align to TRBD2. Losses at the gene ends were 2 bases for V and 6 bases for J; bases not matched to a gene: 1. Germline V CDR1 and CDR2: SGHTA, FQGNSA. The CDR3 consists of 13 residues. CDR3 nucleotides: TGTGCCAGCAGCTTAAGACTAGCGGGCGAGCAGTACGTC. Translation gives CASSLRLAGEQYV.

The rearrangement links TRBV9 to TRBJ1-3, with unresolved D. CDR3 length: 17 amino acids. With 1 base removed from V and 0 bases from J, the gap between germline ends came to 14 bases. From germline, CDR1 is SGDLS and CDR2 YYNGEE. CDR3 region: CASSVSRAGGSGNTIYF. The CDR3 DNA reads as TGTGCCAGCAGCGTATCCCGGGCCGGAGGCTCTGGAAACACCATATATTTT.

The chain recombines TRBV12-3 or TRBV12-4 with TRBJ2-7; no clear D. The CDR3 runs 13 residues. With 7 bases removed from V and 1 base from J, the gap between germline ends came to 11 bases. The CDR3 loop reads CASTYSESYEQYF. DNA for the CDR3: TGTGCCAGCACGTACAGCGAATCCTACGAGCAGTACTTC.

The chain joins TRBV2 to TRBJ1-5; TRBD1 is a possible D gene (6 bases). Looked up from germline, CDR1 is SNHLY and CDR2 is FYNNEI. This CDR3 region has 15 residues. Deletions cut 4 bases from V and 4 bases from J, with 14 bases between. The CDR3 sequence: CASSVRGQTNQPQHF. Written as DNA, the CDR3 is TGTGCCAGCAGTGTACGAGGACAGACTAATCAGCCCCAGCATTTT.

CDR3 nucleotides: TGCAGCGTTGACAGGGGCGACCTCAACGAGCAGTACTTC. Translated: CSVDRGDLNEQYF. The J gene is TRBJ2-7, the V gene TRBV29-1; the D gene is possibly TRBD1 (6 bases). The V end was cut by 3 bases, the J end by 5 bases, with 14 bases between. Germline CDR1 is SQVTM and CDR2 is ANQGSEA. The CDR3 consists of 13 residues.

This clonotype has only one observation. The V gene is TRBV7-9, the J gene TRBJ1-5; D gene ambiguous. There are 14 residues in the CDR3. Trimming took off 5 bases at V and 1 base at J, with 9 bases between the two ends. CDR1 is SEHNR and CDR2 is FQNEAQ in the germline V gene (reference sequence). CDR3 sequence: CASSLTESNQPQHF. The CDR3 nucleotides are TGTGCCAGCAGCCTGACGGAGAGCAATCAGCCCCAGCATTTT.

This clonotype was counted between two and nine times. V gene TRBV18 combines with J gene TRBJ1-2, with 7 positions matching TRBD1. The CDR3 totals 15 residues. Germline CDR1 KGHSH, CDR2 LQKENI. J lost 5 bases, V lost 0 bases, and 6 bases had no gene match. The CDR3 nucleotides are TGTGCCAGCTCACCACCAGGGGGCGAGCGGTATGGCTACACCTTC. It is translated as CASSPPGGERYGYTF.

CDR3 nucleotide sequence: TGTGCCAGCAGCTTAGGCCTCTATGAGAACACTGAAGCTTTCTTT. Translated: CASSLGLYENTEAFF. The V gene is TRBV7-6, the J gene TRBJ1-1; D gene unclear. Trimming took 1 base from V and 1 from J, leaving 10 bases between them. This CDR3 has 15 amino acids. Germline assignment: CDR1 SGHVS and CDR2 FNYEAQ.

The chain joins TRBV6-1 to TRBJ1-3, with 7 nucleotides matching TRBD1. Germline CDR1 MNHNS, CDR2 SASEGT. V lost 5 bases to trimming and J lost 4 bases; unmatched junction nucleotides: 17. This CDR3 comprises 18 residues. The CDR3 loop reads CASSYDGPQGSAGNTIYF. CDR3 sequence (DNA): TGTGCCAGCAGTTACGATGGTCCACAGGGGTCTGCCGGAAACACCATATATTTT.

This clonotype was picked up many times. CDR3 residues: CASSFSRGGAPDTQYF. Written as DNA, the CDR3 is TGTGCCAGCAGCTTCTCACGTGGGGGGGCTCCAGATACGCAGTATTTT. The chain links TRBV11-2 to TRBJ2-3; TRBD2 is a possible D gene (7 bases). Germline V gives CDR1 SGHAT, CDR2 FQNNGV. The ends were cut back, 3 bases at V and 4 bases at J, with 17 bases in the middle. This CDR3 comprises 16 residues.

This chain links TRBV19 with TRBJ1-2, with D possibly TRBD1 on 6 matching bases. The V gene lost 7 bases and the J gene lost 0 bases, with 21 bases spanning the gap. CDR3 length: 17 amino acids. CDR1 and CDR2 (germline): LNHDA, SQIVND (reference sequence). The CDR3 region is CASTPISRDTANYGYTF. The DNA for the CDR3 is TGTGCCAGTACGCCCATTTCTCGGGACACGGCTAACTATGGCTACACCTTC.

V is TRBV11-2 and J is TRBJ2-5, with D possibly matching TRBD1 (6 bases). This CDR3 has 13 residues. Trimming took 0 bases from V and 4 from J, leaving 6 bases between them. Germline lookup yields CDR1 SGHAT and CDR2 FQNNGV. The CDR3 coding sequence is TGTGCCAGCAGCTTAGAACAGGGAGAGACCCAGTACTTC. Amino acids: CASSLEQGETQYF.